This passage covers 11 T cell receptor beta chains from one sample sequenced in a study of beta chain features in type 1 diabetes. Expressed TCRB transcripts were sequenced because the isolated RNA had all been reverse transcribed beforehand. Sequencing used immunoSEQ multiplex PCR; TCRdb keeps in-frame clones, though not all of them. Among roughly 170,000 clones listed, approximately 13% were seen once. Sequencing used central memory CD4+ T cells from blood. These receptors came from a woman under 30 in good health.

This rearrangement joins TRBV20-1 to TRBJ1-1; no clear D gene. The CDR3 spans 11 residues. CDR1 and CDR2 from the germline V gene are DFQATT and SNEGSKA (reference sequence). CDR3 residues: CSDYQNTEAFF. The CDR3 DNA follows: TGCAGCGACTACCAAAACACTGAAGCTTTCTTT.

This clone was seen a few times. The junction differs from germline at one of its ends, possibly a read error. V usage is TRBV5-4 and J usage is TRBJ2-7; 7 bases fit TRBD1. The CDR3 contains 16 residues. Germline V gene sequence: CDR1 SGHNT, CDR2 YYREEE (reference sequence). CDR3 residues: CASSGYRDRQDYEQYF. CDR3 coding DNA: TGCGCCAGCAGTGGATACCGGGACAGACAAGACTACGAGCAGTACTTC.

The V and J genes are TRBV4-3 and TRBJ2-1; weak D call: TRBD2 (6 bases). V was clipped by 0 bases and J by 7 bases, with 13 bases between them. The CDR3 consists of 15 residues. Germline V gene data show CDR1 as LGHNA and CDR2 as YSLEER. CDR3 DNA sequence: TGCGCCAGCAGCCAAGAATCGGGAGTCACAAATGAGCAGTTCTTC. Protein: CASSQESGVTNEQFF.

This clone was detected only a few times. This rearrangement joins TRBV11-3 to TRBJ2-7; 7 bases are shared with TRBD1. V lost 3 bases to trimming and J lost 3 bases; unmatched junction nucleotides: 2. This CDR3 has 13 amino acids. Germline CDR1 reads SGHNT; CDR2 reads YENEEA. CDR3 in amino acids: CASSLRQGYEQYF. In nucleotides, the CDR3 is TGTGCCAGCAGCTTGAGACAGGGCTACGAGCAGTACTTC.

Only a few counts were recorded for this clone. Here the CDR3 reads CASRGGYSNQPQHF. In DNA form, the CDR3 reads TGTGCCAGCAGGGGCGGGTATAGCAATCAGCCCCAGCATTTT. This sequence joins TRBV2 and TRBJ1-5; no clear D gene. Trimming removed 6 bases from V and 0 bases from J, with 9 bases in between. Germline V gene data show CDR1 as SNHLY and CDR2 as FYNNEI. The CDR3 covers 14 residues.

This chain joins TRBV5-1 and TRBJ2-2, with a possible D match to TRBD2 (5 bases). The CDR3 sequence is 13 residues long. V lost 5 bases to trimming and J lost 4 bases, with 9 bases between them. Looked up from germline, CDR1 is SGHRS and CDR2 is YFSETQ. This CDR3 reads CASREDPTGELFF. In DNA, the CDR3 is TGCGCCAGCAGGGAGGATCCCACCGGGGAGCTGTTTTTT.

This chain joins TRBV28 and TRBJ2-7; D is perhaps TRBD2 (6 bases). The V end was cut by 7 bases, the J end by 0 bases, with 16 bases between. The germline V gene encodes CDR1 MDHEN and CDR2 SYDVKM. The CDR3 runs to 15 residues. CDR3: CASIPAAGSSYEQYF. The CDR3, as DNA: TGTGCCAGCATCCCGGCGGCGGGGTCCTCCTACGAGCAGTACTTC.

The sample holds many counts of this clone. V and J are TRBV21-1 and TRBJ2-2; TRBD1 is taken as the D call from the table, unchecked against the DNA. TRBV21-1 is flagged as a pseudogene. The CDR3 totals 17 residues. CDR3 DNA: TGTGCCAGCAGCCCGGGACAGGGGGCGCGTCCGGCCGGGGAGCTGTTTTTT. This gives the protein CASSPGQGARPAGELFF.

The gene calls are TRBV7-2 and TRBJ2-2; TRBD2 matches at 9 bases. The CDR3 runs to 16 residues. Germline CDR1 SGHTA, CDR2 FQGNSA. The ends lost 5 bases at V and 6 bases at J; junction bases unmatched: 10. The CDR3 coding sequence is TGTGCCAGCAGCCGGGATAGCGGGAGTCGGGCCGGGGAGCTGTTTTTT. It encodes CASSRDSGSRAGELFF.

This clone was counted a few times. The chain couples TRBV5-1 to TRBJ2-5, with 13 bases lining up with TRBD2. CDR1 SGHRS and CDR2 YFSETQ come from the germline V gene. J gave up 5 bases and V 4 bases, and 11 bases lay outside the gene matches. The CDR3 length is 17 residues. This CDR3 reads CASSRQALAGGAETQYF. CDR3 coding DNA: TGCGCCAGCAGCCGACAGGCACTAGCGGGAGGGGCTGAGACCCAGTACTTC.

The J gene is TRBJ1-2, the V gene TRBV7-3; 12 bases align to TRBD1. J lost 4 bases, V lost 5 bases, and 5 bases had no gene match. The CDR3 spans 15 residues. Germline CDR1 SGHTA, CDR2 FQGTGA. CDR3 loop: CASSGGTGGVYGYTF. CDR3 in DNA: TGTGCCAGCAGCGGCGGGACAGGGGGCGTCTATGGCTACACCTTC.